Below, 7 T cell receptor beta chains from the same sample are listed, as sequenced in a study of blood T cell repertoires in COVID-19. Clones were read by immunoSEQ multiplex PCR, and TCRdb kept only the in-frame ones, dropping some. There are fewer than 400,000 clones in the sample; around 92% occur only once, and around 1.7% lies in the top ten. Sequenced sample: PBMCs or T cells enriched from blood (not recorded which). These receptors all come from a woman aged 30 to 39 who had recovered from COVID-19.

V is TRBV30 and J is TRBJ2-7; D may be TRBD2 (5 bases). Trimming cost V 4 bases and J 2 bases, with 9 bases left between them. Germline V gene lookup returns CDR1 GTSNPN and CDR2 SVGIG (reference sequence). The CDR3 extends over 12 amino acids. This chain's CDR3 is CAWTGSPYEQYF. CDR3 nucleotides: TGTGCCTGGACGGGGAGTCCCTACGAGCAGTACTTC. Together with reference TRBV30 and TRBJ2-7, the CDR3 gives the full variable domain: SQTIHQWPATLVQPVGSPLSLECTVEGTSNPNLYWYRQAAGRGLQLLFYSVGIGQISSEVPQNLSASRPQDRQFILSSKKLLLSDSGFYLCAWTGSPYEQYFGPGTRLTVT.

The chain carries TRBV4-3 and TRBJ1-2; 8 positions match TRBD1. Germline trimming cut 0 bases from V and 7 bases from J; bases unmatched to any gene: 4. Germline CDR1 reads LGHNA; CDR2 reads YSLEER. CDR3 length: 14 amino acids. The CDR3 sequence is CASSQDTTGVGYTF. The CDR3 DNA is TGCGCCAGCAGCCAAGATACGACAGGGGTTGGCTACACCTTC.

This clone was counted many times. J is TRBJ1-1 and V is TRBV14; TRBD1 agrees at 8 bases. With 0 bases clipped from V and 5 bases from J, the junction kept 8 bases outside the gene matches. This CDR3 has 16 residues. Germline loops: CDR1 SGHDN, CDR2 FVKESK. The CDR3 region has the DNA TGTGCCAGCAGCCAAGACACCGTATACAGGGGGACTGAAGCTTTCTTT. Amino acids: CASSQDTVYRGTEAFF.

The genes are TRBV27 and TRBJ2-1, with TRBD2 as a possible D gene (6 bases). This CDR3 region has 15 residues. The V end was cut by 7 bases, the J end by 3 bases, with 16 bases between. Germline V lookup: CDR1 MNHEY, CDR2 SMNVEV (reference sequence). The CDR3 here is CASKVGGAFYNEQFF. The DNA for the CDR3 is TGTGCCAGCAAGGTCGGAGGGGCCTTCTACAATGAGCAGTTCTTC.

The chain combines TRBV6-5 with TRBJ2-7; 10 nucleotides line up with TRBD1. CDR1 is MNHEY and CDR2 is SVGAGI in the germline V gene. The V and J ends lost 0 bases and 7 bases, in that order; junction bases with no gene match: 6. The CDR3 spans 15 residues. This CDR3 reads CASSYSGTGVEEQYF. Here the CDR3 DNA reads TGTGCCAGCAGTTACTCGGGGACAGGGGTGGAGGAGCAGTACTTC.

The V and J genes are TRBV28 and TRBJ2-1; TRBD2 might be the D (5 bases). V gave up 1 base and J gave up 2 bases, with 12 bases separating them. CDR3 length: 16 residues. Germline loops: CDR1 MDHEN, CDR2 SYDVKM. The CDR3 reads CASSLSPQRTYNEQFF. For the CDR3, the DNA is TGTGCCAGCAGTTTATCCCCTCAGCGGACCTACAATGAGCAGTTCTTC.

The chain recombines TRBV11-2 with TRBJ2-2; TRBD1 aligns across 7 bases. This CDR3 spans 13 amino acids. After removal of 5 bases from V and 7 bases from J, the junction contained 4 bases not matched to a gene. Per germline, CDR1 SGHAT and CDR2 FQNNGV. The CDR3 region has the DNA TGTGCCAGCAGCGCCACAGGGGTCGGGGAGCTGTTTTTT. This encodes CASSATGVGELFF.